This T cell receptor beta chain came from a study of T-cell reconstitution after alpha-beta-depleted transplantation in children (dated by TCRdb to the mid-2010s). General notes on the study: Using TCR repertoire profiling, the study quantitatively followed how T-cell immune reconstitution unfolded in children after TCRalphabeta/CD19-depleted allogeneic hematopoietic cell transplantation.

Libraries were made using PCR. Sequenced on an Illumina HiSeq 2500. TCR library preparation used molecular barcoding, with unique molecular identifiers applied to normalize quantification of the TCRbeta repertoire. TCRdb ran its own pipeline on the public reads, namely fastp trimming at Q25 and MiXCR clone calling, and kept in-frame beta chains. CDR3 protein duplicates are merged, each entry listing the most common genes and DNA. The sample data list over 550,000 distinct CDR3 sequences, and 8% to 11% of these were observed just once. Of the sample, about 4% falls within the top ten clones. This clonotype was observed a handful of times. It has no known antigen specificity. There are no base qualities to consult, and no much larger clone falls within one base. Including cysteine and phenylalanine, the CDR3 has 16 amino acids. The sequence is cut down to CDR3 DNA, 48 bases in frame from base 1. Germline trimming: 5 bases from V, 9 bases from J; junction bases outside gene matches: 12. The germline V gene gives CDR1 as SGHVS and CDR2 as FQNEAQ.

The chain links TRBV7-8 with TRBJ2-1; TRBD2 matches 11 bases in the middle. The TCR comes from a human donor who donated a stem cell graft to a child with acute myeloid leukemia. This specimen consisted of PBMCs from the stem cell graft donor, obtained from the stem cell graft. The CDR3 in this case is CASSQQWLAGGGEQFF. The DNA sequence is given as TGTGCCAGCAGCCAGCAGTGGCTAGCGGGAGGAGGTGAGCAGTTCTTC.